A selection of T cell receptor beta chains follows, all from one sample in a study of blood T cell repertoires in COVID-19. The method was immunoSEQ multiplex PCR; TCRdb's version includes in-frame clones alone and lacks a portion of them. Altogether hundreds of thousands of clones are present, around 86% being singletons, with the ten largest covering 1% to 1.5%. The specimen sequenced was peripheral blood. Source of these receptors: a man between 65 and 85 years old with acute or convalescent COVID-19. Both conserved end residues are part of each CDR3. A D gene is named only where the DNA matches it firmly. The size entry is marked missing in some rows and otherwise reads once, few, many or a size class.

size	V	D	J	CDR3	DNA
.	TRBV29-1	TRBD2	TRBJ2-7	CSVRPLAGGPYEQYF	TGCAGCGTTCGCCCACTAGCGGGAGGGCCCTACGAGCAGTACTTC
.	TRBV5-1	.	TRBJ2-7	CASSWGDRTLTSYEQYF	TGCGCCAGCAGCTGGGGGGACAGAACGTTAACCTCCTACGAGCAGTACTTC
.	TRBV5-1	.	TRBJ1-4	CASSLGTGNNEKLFF	TGCGCCAGCAGCTTGGGCACAGGAAATAATGAAAAACTGTTTTTT
.	TRBV28	.	TRBJ1-1	CASQDSSKRGEAFF	TGTGCCAGCCAGGACAGTTCGAAAAGGGGTGAAGCTTTCTTT
.	TRBV7-9	TRBD1	TRBJ2-2	CASRQKSGTGTTGELFF	TGTGCCAGCAGGCAAAAGTCCGGGACAGGGACCACCGGGGAGCTGTTTTTT
.	TRBV6-5	.	TRBJ2-3	CASSYSSGASTDTQYF	TGTGCCAGCAGTTACTCATCAGGGGCTAGCACAGATACGCAGTATTTT
.	TRBV7-3	.	TRBJ2-7	CASSLTYRDEQYF	TGTGCCAGCAGCTTAACGTATCGAGACGAGCAGTACTTC
.	TRBV29-1	TRBD1	TRBJ2-1	CSVEATGGAQQFF	TGCAGCGTTGAAGCAACAGGGGGCGCACAGCAGTTCTTC
few	TRBV6-2/TRBV6-3	TRBD1	TRBJ2-2	CASSRDRGRTGELFF	TGTGCCAGCAGCCGCGACAGGGGGAGGACCGGGGAGCTGTTTTTT
.	TRBV9	.	TRBJ2-3	CASSQLGQSTDTQYF	TGTGCCAGCAGCCAACTTGGACAGTCCACAGATACGCAGTATTTT
.	TRBV5-5	TRBD1	TRBJ1-2	CASSLGQLDYGYTF	TGTGCCAGCAGCCTGGGACAGCTCGACTATGGCTACACCTTC
.	TRBV6-5	.	TRBJ2-7	CASKIDYRSYEQYF	TGTGCCAGCAAGATCGACTACCGCTCCTACGAGCAGTACTTC
.	TRBV9	.	TRBJ2-2	CASSAPDGHRTGELFF	TGTGCCAGCAGCGCCCCTGATGGGCATCGCACCGGGGAGCTGTTTTTT
.	TRBV6-2/TRBV6-3	.	TRBJ1-2	CASSAAGLTYGYTF	TGTGCCAGCAGCGCTGCGGGGCTGACCTATGGCTACACCTTC
.	TRBV10-3	TRBD2	TRBJ2-3	CAISVGLAGGPSTDTQYF	TGTGCCATCAGTGTTGGACTAGCGGGGGGACCTAGCACAGATACGCAGTATTTT
.	TRBV6-2/TRBV6-3	.	TRBJ1-2	CASSGTEYGYTF	TGTGCCAGCAGCGGGACTGAGTATGGCTACACCTTC
.	TRBV5-5	.	TRBJ1-1	CASTVHGGRRDTEAFF	TGTGCCAGCACCGTCCACGGGGGGCGACGGGACACTGAAGCTTTCTTT
.	TRBV30	TRBD1	TRBJ2-1	CAWSVKGAQSEQFF	TGTGCCTGGAGTGTGAAGGGGGCGCAGAGTGAGCAGTTCTTC
once	TRBV2	.	TRBJ2-3	CATSGLIPAGTQYF	TGTGCCACCTCGGGACTGATCCCCGCTGGGACGCAGTATTTT
.	TRBV5-4	.	TRBJ2-2	CASSDMGAGELFF	TGTGCCAGCAGCGACATGGGTGCCGGGGAGCTGTTTTTT
many	TRBV7-9	.	TRBJ1-4	CASSWALDEKLFF	TGTGCCAGCAGCTGGGCATTGGATGAAAAACTGTTTTTT
few	TRBV2	TRBD1	TRBJ1-2	CASSNTGGEYGYTF	TGTGCCAGCAGCAACACAGGGGGCGAGTATGGCTACACCTTC
few	TRBV7-2	.	TRBJ1-1	CASSLERVLMNTEAFF	TGTGCCAGCAGCTTAGAACGGGTCTTGATGAACACTGAAGCTTTCTTT
once	TRBV7-9	TRBD1	TRBJ1-4	CASSLRGQVNEKLFF	TGTGCCAGCAGCTTGAGGGGGCAGGTTAATGAAAAACTGTTTTTT
once	TRBV19	TRBD1	TRBJ1-2	CASSSIQGGYGYTF	TGTGCCAGTAGTAGCATACAGGGGGGCTATGGCTACACCTTC
.	TRBV6-6	.	TRBJ1-6	CASSQTGLMNSPLHF	TGTGCCAGCAGTCAAACAGGGCTTATGAATTCACCCCTCCACTTT
.	TRBV18	.	TRBJ2-1	CASSPSYFNYNEQFF	TGTGCCAGCTCACCAAGCTACTTTAACTACAATGAGCAGTTCTTC
.	TRBV5-1	.	TRBJ2-5	CASSLGWGEMEETQYF	TGCGCCAGCAGCTTGGGCTGGGGGGAGATGGAAGAGACCCAGTACTTC
few	TRBV3-1/TRBV3-2	TRBD1	TRBJ1-2	CASSQEYRGTYGYTF	TGTGCCAGCAGCCAAGAATACAGGGGGACCTATGGCTACACCTTC
.	TRBV19	TRBD1	TRBJ1-4	CASKGAKLFF	TGTGCCAGTAAGGGGGCAAAACTGTTTTTT
.	TRBV24-1	TRBD2	TRBJ2-3	CATSEPSLAGGLLTDTQYF	TGTGCCACCAGTGAACCTTCCTTAGCGGGAGGCCTCCTCACAGATACGCAGTATTTT
.	TRBV30	.	TRBJ1-3	CAWNRDNGNTIYF	TGTGCCTGGAACCGGGACAACGGAAACACCATATATTTT
.	TRBV28	.	TRBJ1-4	CASSLPTNEKLFF	TGTGCCAGCAGTTTACCTACTAATGAAAAACTGTTTTTT
.	TRBV9	.	TRBJ2-5	CASSVGASQETQYF	TGTGCCAGCAGCGTAGGGGCGTCCCAAGAGACCCAGTACTTC
.	TRBV2	TRBD1	TRBJ2-3	CASSEGTGFFDADTQYF	TGTGCCAGCAGCGAGGGGACAGGTTTTTTCGACGCAGATACGCAGTATTTT
.	TRBV19	.	TRBJ2-7	CASSIGRARATSYEQYF	TGTGCCAGTAGTATAGGCCGCGCCAGGGCAACCTCCTACGAGCAGTACTTC
.	TRBV28	TRBD1	TRBJ1-2	CASSFGRGQAGGYTF	TGTGCCAGCAGTTTTGGCAGGGGGCAAGCGGGAGGCTACACCTTC
.	TRBV7-7	.	TRBJ2-3	CASSLAGQPGIDTQYF	TGTGCCAGCAGCTTAGCCGGACAGCCAGGGATAGATACGCAGTATTTT
.	TRBV7-9	TRBD2	TRBJ2-1	CASSISGTSAHEQFF	TGTGCCAGCAGCATTTCCGGGACTAGCGCCCATGAGCAGTTCTTC
.	TRBV9	.	TRBJ2-7	CASSVGGEQAYEQYF	TGTGCCAGCAGCGTAGGGGGGGAGCAGGCCTACGAGCAGTACTTC
once	TRBV5-1	TRBD2	TRBJ2-1	CASSSPGGRSSYNEQFF	TGCGCCAGCAGCTCTCCGGGAGGGAGGAGCTCCTACAATGAGCAGTTCTTC
.	TRBV6-5	TRBD1	TRBJ2-7	CASSYASGTGKVEQYF	TGTGCCAGCAGTTACGCGTCCGGGACAGGGAAAGTCGAGCAGTACTTC
.	TRBV9	TRBD1	TRBJ2-7	CASSVGAGGIYEQYF	TGTGCCAGCAGCGTAGGGGCAGGGGGCATTTACGAGCAGTACTTC
.	TRBV28	.	TRBJ1-5	CASSLLPGLRSDQPQHF	TGTGCCAGCAGTTTACTGCCGGGACTCCGATCGGATCAGCCCCAGCATTTT
.	TRBV11-2	.	TRBJ2-5	CASSLGQGAYQETQYF	TGTGCCAGCAGTCTCGGGCAGGGCGCGTACCAAGAGACCCAGTACTTC
.	TRBV5-1	TRBD1	TRBJ2-5	CASGTGGRGQETQYF	TGCGCCAGCGGGACAGGGGGACGGGGACAAGAGACCCAGTACTTC
.	TRBV24-1	TRBD1	TRBJ2-7	CATSTAGQGTYEQYF	TGTGCCACCTCAACAGCGGGACAGGGAACCTACGAGCAGTACTTC
.	TRBV11-2	.	TRBJ2-1	CASSLPTGWVYNEQFF	TGTGCCAGCAGCTTACCCACAGGGTGGGTCTACAATGAGCAGTTCTTC
few	TRBV13	TRBD1	TRBJ2-7	CASSSSSTGTDAYEQYF	TGTGCCAGCAGCTCTTCCTCTACCGGGACAGATGCCTACGAGCAGTACTTC
.	TRBV5-1	.	TRBJ2-5	CASTPQGGQETQYF	TGCGCCAGCACCCCACAGGGAGGGCAAGAGACCCAGTACTTC
.	TRBV9	TRBD2	TRBJ2-5	CASSVGLADQETQYF	TGTGCCAGCAGCGTAGGGCTAGCGGACCAAGAGACCCAGTACTTC
.	TRBV18	.	TRBJ1-1	CASSPQSTEAFF	TGTGCCAGCTCACCACAGAGCACTGAAGCTTTCTTT
.	TRBV5-1	.	TRBJ2-5	CASSADYGTQYF	TGCGCCAGCAGCGCGGACTACGGGACCCAGTACTTC